The clone carrying this T cell receptor (beta chain) was seen repeatedly, ten times or more. Its specificity is not known. Trimming removed 0 bases from V and 4 bases from J; junction bases left unmatched: 2. The CDR3 runs 14 residues. From germline, CDR1 is LGHDT and CDR2 YNNKEL (reference sequence). This sample was included in a study of CD8 T cells in ankylosing spondylitis. Study observations and caveats: Seemingly distinctive of ankylosing spondylitis blood was a TCR beta motif formed by eight highly homologous variants.

Using its own MiXCR run on the 5' RACE reads, TCRdb lists one record per CDR3 protein. The sample yields approximately 92,000 distinct CDR3 sequences, 8.5% to 9% seen once. This clonotype originated in a male donor with ankylosing spondylitis or in good health (not recorded which). The sequenced sample consisted of blood, either unsorted or a sorted T cell fraction (not recorded which). The rearrangement links TRBV3-1 to TRBJ2-7, with 8 positions matching TRBD1. DNA for the CDR3: TGTGCCAGCAGCCAAGAGACAGGGGCGTACGAGCAGTACTTC. It is translated as CASSQETGAYEQYF.